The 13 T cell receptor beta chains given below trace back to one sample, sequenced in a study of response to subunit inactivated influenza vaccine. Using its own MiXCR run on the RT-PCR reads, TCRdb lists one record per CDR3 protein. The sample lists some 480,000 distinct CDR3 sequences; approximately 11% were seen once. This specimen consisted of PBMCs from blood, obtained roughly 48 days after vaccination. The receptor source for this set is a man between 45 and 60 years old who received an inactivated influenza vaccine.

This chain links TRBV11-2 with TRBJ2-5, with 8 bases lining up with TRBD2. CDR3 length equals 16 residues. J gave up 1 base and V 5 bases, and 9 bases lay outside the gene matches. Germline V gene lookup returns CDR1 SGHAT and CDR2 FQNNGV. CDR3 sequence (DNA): TGTGCCAGCAGCAATACCGCCGCGGGGGGCCAAGAGACCCAGTACTTC. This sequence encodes CASSNTAAGGQETQYF.

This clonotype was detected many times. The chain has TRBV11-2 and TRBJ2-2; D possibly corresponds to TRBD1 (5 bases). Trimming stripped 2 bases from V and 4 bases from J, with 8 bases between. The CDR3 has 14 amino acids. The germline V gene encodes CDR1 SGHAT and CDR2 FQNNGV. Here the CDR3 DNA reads TGTGCCAGCAGCTTACAGGGCGCCACCGGGGAGCTGTTTTTT. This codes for CASSLQGATGELFF. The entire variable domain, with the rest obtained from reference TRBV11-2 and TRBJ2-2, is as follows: EAGVAQSPRYKIIEKRQSVAFWCNPISGHATLYWYQQILGQGPKLLIQFQNNGVVDDSQLPKDRFSAERLKGVDSTLKIQPAKLEDSAVYLCASSLQGATGELFFGEGSRLTVL.

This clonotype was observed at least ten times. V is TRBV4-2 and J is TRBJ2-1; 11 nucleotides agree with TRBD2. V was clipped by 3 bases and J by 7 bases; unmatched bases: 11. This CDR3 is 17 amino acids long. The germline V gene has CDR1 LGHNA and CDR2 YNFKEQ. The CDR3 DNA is TGTGCCAGCAGCCAGGAAATAGCGGGAGGGCCATTGAATGAGCAGTTCTTC. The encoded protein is CASSQEIAGGPLNEQFF.

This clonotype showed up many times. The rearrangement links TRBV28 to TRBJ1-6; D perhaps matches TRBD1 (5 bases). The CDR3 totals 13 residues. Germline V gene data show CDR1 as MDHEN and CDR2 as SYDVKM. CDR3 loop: CAVVGTNNSPLHF. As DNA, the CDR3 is TGTGCAGTGGTGGGGACGAATAATTCACCCCTCCACTTT.

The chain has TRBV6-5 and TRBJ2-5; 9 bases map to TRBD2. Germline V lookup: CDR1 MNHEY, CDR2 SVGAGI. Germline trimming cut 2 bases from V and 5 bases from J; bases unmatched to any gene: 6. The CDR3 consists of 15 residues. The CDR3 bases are TGTGCCAGCAGTTACGGGCGGGGGGGCCACGAGACCCAGTACTTC. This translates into CASSYGRGGHETQYF.

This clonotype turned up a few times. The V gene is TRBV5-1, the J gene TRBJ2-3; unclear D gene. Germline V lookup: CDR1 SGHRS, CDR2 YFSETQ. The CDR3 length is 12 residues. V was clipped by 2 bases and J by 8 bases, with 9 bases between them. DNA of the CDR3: TGCGCCAGCAGCTTAGGGCAGGCTACGCAGTATTTT. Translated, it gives CASSLGQATQYF.

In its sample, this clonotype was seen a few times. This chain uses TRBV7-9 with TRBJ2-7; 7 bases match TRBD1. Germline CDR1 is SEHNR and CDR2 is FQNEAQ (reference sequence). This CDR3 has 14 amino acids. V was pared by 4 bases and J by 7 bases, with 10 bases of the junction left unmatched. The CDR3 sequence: CASSSTTGEKEQYF. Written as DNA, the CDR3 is TGTGCCAGCAGCTCTACAACAGGGGAAAAGGAGCAGTACTTC.

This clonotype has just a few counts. CDR3 sequence reads: CAITDTRGGETQYF. The CDR3 nucleotides are TGTGCCATCACTGATACTAGGGGCGGAGAGACCCAGTACTTC. The chain uses TRBV10-3 and TRBJ2-5; D assignment may be TRBD1 or TRBD2 (5 bases each). Trimming took off 7 bases at V and 4 bases at J, with 16 bases between the two ends. Germline-derived CDR1 and CDR2 are ENHRY and SYGVKD. This CDR3 spans 14 amino acids.

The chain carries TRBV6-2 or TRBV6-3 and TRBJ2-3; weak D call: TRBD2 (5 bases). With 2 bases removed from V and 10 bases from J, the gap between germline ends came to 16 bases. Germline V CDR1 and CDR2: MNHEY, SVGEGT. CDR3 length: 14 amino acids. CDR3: CASSYTGKRSPQYF. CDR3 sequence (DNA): TGTGCCAGCAGTTACACCGGGAAGAGGTCCCCGCAGTATTTT.

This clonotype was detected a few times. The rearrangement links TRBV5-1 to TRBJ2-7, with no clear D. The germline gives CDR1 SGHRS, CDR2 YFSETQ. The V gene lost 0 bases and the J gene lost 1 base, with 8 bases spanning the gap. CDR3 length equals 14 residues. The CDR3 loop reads CASSLGVESYEQYF. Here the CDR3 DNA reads TGCGCCAGCAGCTTGGGTGTGGAGTCCTACGAGCAGTACTTC.

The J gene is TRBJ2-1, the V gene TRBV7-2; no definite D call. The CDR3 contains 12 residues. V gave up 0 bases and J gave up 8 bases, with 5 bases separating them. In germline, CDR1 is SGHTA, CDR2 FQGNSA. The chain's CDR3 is CASSLAIDEQFF. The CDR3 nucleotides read TGTGCCAGCAGCTTAGCGATCGATGAGCAGTTCTTC.

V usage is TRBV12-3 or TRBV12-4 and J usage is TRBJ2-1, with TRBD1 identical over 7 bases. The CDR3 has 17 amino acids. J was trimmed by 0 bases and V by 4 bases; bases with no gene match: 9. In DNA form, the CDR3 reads TGTGCCAGCAGTTCTCCCGGGACAGCTAGCTCCTACAATGAGCAGTTCTTC. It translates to CASSSPGTASSYNEQFF.

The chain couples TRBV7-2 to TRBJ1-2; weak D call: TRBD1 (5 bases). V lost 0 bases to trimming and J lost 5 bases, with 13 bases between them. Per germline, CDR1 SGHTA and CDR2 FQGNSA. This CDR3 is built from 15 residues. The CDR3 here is CASSLALTDQYGYTF. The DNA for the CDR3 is TGTGCCAGCAGCTTAGCGCTGACAGATCAATATGGCTACACCTTC.